The 31 T cell receptor beta chains below all came from one sample that was sequenced in a study of beta chain features in type 1 diabetes. The study's findings and limits: Type 1 diabetes patients had TCRB CDR3s that were shorter (moderately but significantly so) in all four CD4+ subsets.

Investigators reverse transcribed all isolated RNA, so they sequenced expressed TCRB transcripts. Profiled with immunoSEQ multiplex PCR; TCRdb holds only in-frame clones, not every one. The sample contains roughly 180,000 clones, about 8% of which appear only once. For these receptors, no antigen is known. Input material: central memory CD4+ T cells from blood. The receptor source for this set is a woman aged 40 to 49 with type 1 diabetes.

The sample holds many counts of this clone. Other DNA sequences in this sample translate to the same CDR3. The chain is built from TRBV7-9 and TRBJ1-2; D is perhaps TRBD1 (5 bases). The CDR3 has 13 amino acids. V was clipped by 1 base and J by 8 bases, with 11 bases between them. Germline loops: CDR1 SEHNR, CDR2 FQNEAQ (reference sequence). CDR3 in amino acids: CASSLEGEEGYTF. CDR3 DNA sequence: TGTGCCAGCAGCTTAGAAGGGGAGGAAGGCTACACCTTC.

There are a few counts of this clone. The J gene is TRBJ1-1, the V gene TRBV5-1; TRBD1 is a possible D gene (5 bases). Between the trimmed V and J ends, which lost 0 bases and 0 bases, there was a span of 15 bases. CDR3 length: 17 amino acids. CDR1 is SGHRS, CDR2 YFSETQ, per germline. This chain's CDR3 is CASSLGQGATMNTEAFF. CDR3 coding DNA: TGCGCCAGCAGCTTGGGTCAGGGCGCCACCATGAACACTGAAGCTTTCTTT.

There are a few counts of this clone. V usage is TRBV19 and J usage is TRBJ2-7, with 7 bases lining up with TRBD2. From germline, CDR1 is LNHDA and CDR2 SQIVND (reference sequence). The CDR3 has 15 amino acids. With 3 bases clipped from V and 3 bases from J, the junction kept 8 bases outside the gene matches. CDR3 coding DNA: TGTGCCAGTAGTATTCAGGGAGGGGAGAGCTACGAGCAGTACTTC. It encodes CASSIQGGESYEQYF.

The chain couples TRBV28 to TRBJ2-5; TRBD1 is a possible D gene (6 bases). V shed 2 bases and J shed 7 bases, with 17 bases lying between them. The length of the CDR3 is 15 residues. Germline V gene lookup returns CDR1 MDHEN and CDR2 SYDVKM. The CDR3 sequence: CASSLPYREGVTQYF. DNA for the CDR3: TGTGCCAGCAGTTTACCGTACAGGGAAGGCGTGACCCAGTACTTC. The full variable domain, completed using reference TRBV28 and TRBJ2-5, is DVKVTQSSRYLVKRTGEKVFLECVQDMDHENMFWYRQDPGLGLRLIYFSYDVKMKEKGDIPEGYSVSREKKERFSLILESASTNQTSMYLCASSLPYREGVTQYFGPGTRLLVL.

This clone was observed at least ten times. CDR3 sequence: CASSPETGNGYTF. The CDR3 nucleotides are TGCGCCAGCAGCCCAGAGACAGGGAACGGCTACACCTTC. The chain is built from TRBV4-3 and TRBJ1-2; 7 bases map to TRBD1. This CDR3 region has 13 residues. Unmatched junction bases numbered 7, after V lost 4 bases and J lost 8 bases. The germline V gene has CDR1 LGHNA and CDR2 YSLEER.

This clone was seen more than once but under ten times. V is TRBV7-3 and J is TRBJ1-6; D is uncertain. The V end lost 0 bases, the J end lost 8 bases, and 5 bases lay between the germline ends. The germline V gene has CDR1 SGHTA and CDR2 FQGTGA. The CDR3 runs 13 residues. The CDR3 DNA sequence: TGTGCCAGCAGCTTAACGAGTCATTCACCCCTCCACTTT. Its translation is CASSLTSHSPLHF.

This clone came up a few times. This rearrangement joins TRBV2 to TRBJ1-2; unclear D gene. The CDR3 has 14 residues. The germline gives CDR1 SNHLY, CDR2 FYNNEI. V was trimmed by 10 bases and J by 8 bases, leaving 23 bases between them. CDR3 in amino acids: CATLLGLSMGGYTF. In DNA, the CDR3 is TGTGCCACGTTGCTGGGTCTCTCGATGGGCGGCTACACCTTC.

This clone came up a few times. This chain connects TRBV4-2 to TRBJ1-2, with 11 bases lining up with TRBD1. After removal of 0 bases from V and 6 bases from J, the junction contained 6 bases not matched to a gene. This CDR3 region has 16 residues. Germline V gene sequence: CDR1 LGHNA, CDR2 YNFKEQ. The CDR3 DNA reads TGTGCCAGCAGCCAAGATAGGACAGGGGGCTATCATGGCTACACCTTC. This gives the protein CASSQDRTGGYHGYTF.

This clone was counted a few times. The chain is built from TRBV5-1 and TRBJ2-1; TRBD1 aligns across 7 bases. The CDR3 loop spans 16 amino acids. CDR1 and CDR2 (germline): SGHRS, YFSETQ. Trimming removed 3 bases from V and 2 bases from J; junction bases left unmatched: 8. Written as DNA, the CDR3 is TGCGCCAGCAGCTCCCCACAGGGGTACCCCTACAATGAGCAGTTCTTC. It yields the protein CASSSPQGYPYNEQFF. Full variable domain (rest looked up from reference TRBV5-1 and TRBJ2-1): KAGVTQTPRYLIKTRGQQVTLSCSPISGHRSVSWYQQTPGQGLQFLFEYFSETQRNKGNFPGRFSGRQFSNSRSEMNVSTLELGDSALYLCASSSPQGYPYNEQFFGPGTRLTVL.

This clone was seen more than once but under ten times. Other DNA variants within this sample encode the same CDR3. This sequence joins TRBV5-6 and TRBJ2-1, with a weak D call TRBD1 (6 bases). The CDR3 is 13 residues long. From germline, CDR1 is SGHDT and CDR2 YYEEEE. V dropped 4 bases and J dropped 7 bases, with 12 bases sitting between them. CDR3 sequence (DNA): TGTGCCAGCAGCCCAGGACAGAAAAATGAGCAGTTCTTC. Protein product: CASSPGQKNEQFF.

This clone was counted a few times. The V call is TRBV9, the J call TRBJ2-3; D is unclear. V was shortened by 1 base and J by 5 bases, with 11 bases between the two germline ends. This CDR3 contains 14 residues. Looked up from germline, CDR1 is SGDLS and CDR2 is YYNGEE. Written as DNA, the CDR3 is TGTGCCAGCAGCGTAAGAGCGTCTGGAGATACGCAGTATTTT. It specifies CASSVRASGDTQYF.

This clone was observed a handful of times. This sequence joins TRBV5-1 and TRBJ2-1; the match to TRBD2 covers 9 bases. This CDR3 has 15 residues. Germline V gene lookup returns CDR1 SGHRS and CDR2 YFSETQ. Unmatched junction bases numbered 7, after V lost 0 bases and J lost 9 bases. CDR3 protein: CASSLVAGGLSEQFF. The CDR3 nucleotides read TGCGCCAGCAGCTTGGTGGCGGGAGGGCTAAGTGAGCAGTTCTTC.

This clone has a handful of counts. The J gene is TRBJ1-1, the V gene TRBV4-1, with D maybe TRBD1 (6 bases). The CDR3 covers 15 residues. The V and J ends lost 1 base and 8 bases respectively, with 17 bases between them. Germline lookup yields CDR1 MGHRA and CDR2 YSYEKL. CDR3 DNA: TGCGCCAGCAGCCAAGTGGGGGCGGGAGGACCCGAAGCTTTCTTT. Residues: CASSQVGAGGPEAFF.

This sequence joins TRBV5-1 and TRBJ2-7; D unclear. From germline, CDR1 is SGHRS and CDR2 YFSETQ. V was clipped by 0 bases and J by 0 bases, with 7 bases between them. The CDR3 has 14 amino acids. The DNA of the CDR3 is TGCGCCAGCAGCTTGGGTGGAGCCTCCTACGAGCAGTACTTC. Translation gives CASSLGGASYEQYF.

This sequence joins TRBV5-1 and TRBJ2-1, with TRBD1 identical over 10 bases. Germline CDR1 reads SGHRS; CDR2 reads YFSETQ. Trimming cost V 0 bases and J 3 bases; bases outside gene matches: 3. The CDR3 is made up of 16 amino acids. CDR3 DNA sequence: TGCGCCAGCAGCTTGGGGACAGGGGGGGGCTACAATGAGCAGTTCTTC. Protein: CASSLGTGGGYNEQFF.

This clone was picked up many times. The chain couples TRBV2 to TRBJ1-2; D may be TRBD1 (5 bases). This CDR3 comprises 13 residues. The V end was cut by 4 bases, the J end by 6 bases, with 12 bases between. The germline V gene has CDR1 SNHLY and CDR2 FYNNEI. The CDR3 DNA reads TGTGCCAGCAGTGTGGGGCTTGGGGATGGCTACACCTTC. This translates into CASSVGLGDGYTF.

V gene TRBV6-5 combines with J gene TRBJ1-6, with unresolved D. Per germline, CDR1 MNHEY and CDR2 SVGAGI. V shed 8 bases and J shed 9 bases, with 11 bases lying between them. This CDR3 contains 12 residues. CDR3 nucleotide sequence: TGTGCCAGCGGGTGGGAGGCTTCACCCCTCCACTTT. This sequence encodes CASGWEASPLHF.

This clone was detected only a few times. The V and J genes are TRBV18 and TRBJ1-2; TRBD1 matches at 8 bases. This CDR3 has 13 amino acids. Germline CDR1 is KGHSH and CDR2 is LQKENI. V was clipped by 2 bases and J by 8 bases; unmatched bases: 4. CDR3: CASSPATGDGYTF. The DNA of the CDR3 is TGTGCCAGCTCACCAGCGACAGGGGACGGCTACACCTTC.

This clone was counted ten times or more. CDR3 sequence (DNA): TGTGCCAGCTCCCCCCAGGGGCGGACTGAAGCTTTCTTT. Protein sequence: CASSPQGRTEAFF. The chain combines TRBV18 with TRBJ1-1; D perhaps matches TRBD1 (6 bases). The length of the CDR3 is 13 residues. Trimming took 6 bases from V and 5 from J, leaving 13 bases between them. Germline V gene data show CDR1 as KGHSH and CDR2 as LQKENI.

This clone has only a few counts. The chain carries TRBV5-4 and TRBJ2-4; 10 bases fit TRBD1. Germline V gene data show CDR1 as SGHNT and CDR2 as YYREEE (reference sequence). Trimming removed 4 bases from V and 6 bases from J; junction bases left unmatched: 4. The CDR3 spans 14 residues. CDR3 sequence (DNA): TGTGCCAGCAGCCCTGGGACAGGGGTAAACATTCAGTACTTC. Residues: CASSPGTGVNIQYF.

This clone has a handful of counts. For the CDR3, the DNA is TGTGCCAGCAGCTTAGATGGGACAGGAGCCTACGAGCAGTACTTC. It codes for CASSLDGTGAYEQYF. The V and J genes are TRBV7-2 and TRBJ2-7; TRBD1 matches at 8 bases. Germline CDR1 is SGHTA and CDR2 is FQGNSA. Germline trimming cut 1 base from V and 2 bases from J; bases unmatched to any gene: 4. CDR3 size: 15 residues. The variable domain in full, completed from reference TRBV7-2 and TRBJ2-7, reads GAGVSQSPSNKVTEKGKDVELRCDPISGHTALYWYRQSLGQGLEFLIYFQGNSAPDKSGLPSDRFSAERTGGSVSTLTIQRTQQEDSAVYLCASSLDGTGAYEQYFGPGTRLTVT.

V is TRBV27 and J is TRBJ2-3, with D perhaps matching TRBD1 (5 bases). Trimming removed 4 bases from V and 0 bases from J, with 14 bases in between. CDR3 size: 16 residues. The germline V gene has CDR1 MNHEY and CDR2 SMNVEV (reference sequence). The chain's CDR3 is CASSSRDFSSTDTQYF. The CDR3 coding sequence is TGTGCCAGCAGTTCCAGGGATTTCTCTAGCACAGATACGCAGTATTTT.

This clone was counted between two and nine times. This chain connects TRBV7-9 to TRBJ2-3, with 10 bases fitting TRBD2. The CDR3 is made up of 15 amino acids. Germline V gives CDR1 SEHNR, CDR2 FQNEAQ (reference sequence). The V segment lost 5 bases and the J segment 0 bases; nucleotides outside the gene matches: 2. CDR3 sequence reads: CASSRTSGSTDTQYF. DNA of the CDR3: TGTGCCAGCAGCCGGACTAGCGGTAGCACAGATACGCAGTATTTT.

This clone appeared a few times. V gene TRBV9 combines with J gene TRBJ2-1; 14 bases align to TRBD2. The CDR3 loop spans 19 amino acids. Germline lookup yields CDR1 SGDLS and CDR2 YYNGEE. The ends lost 3 bases at V and 5 bases at J; junction bases unmatched: 13. Here the CDR3 DNA reads TGTGCCAGCAGCGCCGCCCCTCCGGGACTAGCGGGGGCGGACAATGAGCAGTTCTTC. This translates into CASSAAPPGLAGADNEQFF.

This clone was found a few times. This sequence joins TRBV5-8 and TRBJ1-2; TRBD1 is a possible D gene (6 bases). V dropped 4 bases and J dropped 8 bases, with 12 bases sitting between them. Germline values: CDR1 SGHTS, CDR2 YDEGEE. This CDR3 contains 12 residues. In nucleotides, the CDR3 is TGTGCCAGCAGCATGAACAGGGCCGGCTACACCTTC. Its translation: CASSMNRAGYTF.

There are a few counts of this clone. This sequence joins TRBV18 and TRBJ1-1; 8 nucleotides align to TRBD1. Germline lookup yields CDR1 KGHSH and CDR2 LQKENI. The CDR3 runs 17 residues. V was pared by 0 bases and J by 5 bases, with 11 bases of the junction left unmatched. CDR3 amino acids: CASSPPGQDLERTEAFF. CDR3 DNA: TGTGCCAGCTCACCACCGGGACAGGATTTAGAGAGGACTGAAGCTTTCTTT. The whole variable domain, filled in from reference TRBV18 and TRBJ1-1, reads NAGVMQNPRHLVRRRGQEARLRCSPMKGHSHVYWYRQLPEEGLKFMVYLQKENIIDESGMPKERFSAEFPKEGPSILRIQQVVRGDSAAYFCASSPPGQDLERTEAFFGQGTRLTVV.

In this sample, this clone turned up a few times. The chain joins TRBV9 to TRBJ1-1, with D perhaps TRBD1 (5 bases). V lost 0 bases and J lost 3, with 6 bases in between. There are 13 residues in the CDR3. The germline gives CDR1 SGDLS, CDR2 YYNGEE. CDR3 DNA sequence: TGTGCCAGCAGCGTAGTAGGGGACACTGAAGCTTTCTTT. It specifies CASSVVGDTEAFF.

A few counts support this clone. The chain recombines TRBV28 with TRBJ1-4; 9 positions agree with TRBD1. Germline CDR1 MDHEN, CDR2 SYDVKM. Germline trimming cut 8 bases from V and 8 bases from J; bases unmatched to any gene: 9. The CDR3 is 14 residues long. The CDR3 bases are TGTGCCAGCGGAAGAGGGACAGGGTACGAAAAACTGTTTTTT. This sequence encodes CASGRGTGYEKLFF.

About this clone: The same CDR3 arises from other DNA sequences in this sample as well. The rearrangement uses TRBV7-2 and TRBJ2-7; 14 bases agree with TRBD2. From germline, CDR1 is SGHTA and CDR2 FQGNSA. The CDR3 sequence is 17 residues long. V lost 5 bases to trimming and J lost 2 bases; unmatched junction nucleotides: 8. CDR3 bases: TGTGCCAGCAGCCTCCAGGGACTAGCGGGAGACCCCTACGAGCAGTACTTC. Protein sequence: CASSLQGLAGDPYEQYF.

This clone showed up just a few times. This clone may be a read error of a much larger clone one base away. This sequence joins TRBV5-4 and TRBJ1-2; 10 bases match TRBD1. The CDR3 contains 13 residues. Germline loops: CDR1 SGHNT, CDR2 YYREEE (reference sequence). The junction had 3 bases not matched to a gene; V was cut back by 3 bases and J by 7 bases. The CDR3 nucleotides read TGTGCCAGCAGCTGGGACAGGGGCTCTGGCTACACCTTC. Translated: CASSWDRGSGYTF.

This clone has more than one count but fewer than ten. V gene TRBV2 combines with J gene TRBJ2-2, with D unclear. The CDR3 covers 12 residues. The germline V gene has CDR1 SNHLY and CDR2 FYNNEI. Trimming shortened V by 4 bases and J by 7 bases, and 7 bases separated the two germline ends. Here the CDR3 reads CASSADLGELFF. The CDR3 DNA reads TGTGCCAGCAGTGCAGATCTCGGGGAGCTGTTTTTT.